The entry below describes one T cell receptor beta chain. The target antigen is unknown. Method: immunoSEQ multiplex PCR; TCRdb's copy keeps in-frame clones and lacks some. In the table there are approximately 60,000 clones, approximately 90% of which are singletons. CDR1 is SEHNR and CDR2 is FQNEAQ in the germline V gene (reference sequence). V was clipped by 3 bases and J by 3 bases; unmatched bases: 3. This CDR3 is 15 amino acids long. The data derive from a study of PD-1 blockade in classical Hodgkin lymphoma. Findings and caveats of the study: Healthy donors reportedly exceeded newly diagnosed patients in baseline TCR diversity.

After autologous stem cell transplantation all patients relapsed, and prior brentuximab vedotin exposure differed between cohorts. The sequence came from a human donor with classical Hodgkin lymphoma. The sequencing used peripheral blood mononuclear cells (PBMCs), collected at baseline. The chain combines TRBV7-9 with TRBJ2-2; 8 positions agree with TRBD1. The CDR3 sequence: CASSLGTGYTGELFF. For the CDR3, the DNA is TGTGCCAGCAGCTTGGGGACAGGATACACCGGGGAGCTGTTTTTT.